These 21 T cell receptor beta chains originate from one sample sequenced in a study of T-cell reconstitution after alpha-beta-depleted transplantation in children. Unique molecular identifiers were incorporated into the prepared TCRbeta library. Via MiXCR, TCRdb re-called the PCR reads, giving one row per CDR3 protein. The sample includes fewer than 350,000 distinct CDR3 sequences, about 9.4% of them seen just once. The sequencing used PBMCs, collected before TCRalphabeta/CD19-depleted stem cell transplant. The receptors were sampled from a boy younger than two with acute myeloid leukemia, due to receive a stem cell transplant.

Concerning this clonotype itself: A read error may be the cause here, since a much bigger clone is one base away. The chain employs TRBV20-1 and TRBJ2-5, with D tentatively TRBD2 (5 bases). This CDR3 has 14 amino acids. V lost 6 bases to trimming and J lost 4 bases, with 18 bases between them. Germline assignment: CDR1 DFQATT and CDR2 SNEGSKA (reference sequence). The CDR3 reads CSAQRASSGETQYF. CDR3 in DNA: TGCAGTGCCCAGAGGGCTAGTTCGGGAGAGACCCAGTACTTC.

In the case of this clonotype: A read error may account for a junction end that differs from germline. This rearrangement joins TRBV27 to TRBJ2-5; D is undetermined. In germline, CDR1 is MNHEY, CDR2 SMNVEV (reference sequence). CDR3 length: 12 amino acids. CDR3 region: CGSSYLGETQYF. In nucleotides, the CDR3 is TGTGGCAGCAGTTACCTCGGGGAGACCCAGTACTTC.

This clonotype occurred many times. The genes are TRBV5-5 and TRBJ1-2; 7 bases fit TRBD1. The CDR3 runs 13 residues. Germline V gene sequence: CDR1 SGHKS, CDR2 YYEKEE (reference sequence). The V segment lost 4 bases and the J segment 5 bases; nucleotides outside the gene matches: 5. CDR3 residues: CASSPQGPYGYTF. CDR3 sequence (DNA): TGTGCCAGCAGCCCACAGGGGCCATATGGCTACACCTTC. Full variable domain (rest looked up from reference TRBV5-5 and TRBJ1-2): DAGVTQSPTHLIKTRGQQVTLRCSPISGHKSVSWYQQVLGQGPQFIFQYYEKEERGRGNFPDRFSARQFPNYSSELNVNALLLGDSALYLCASSPQGPYGYTFGSGTRLTVV.

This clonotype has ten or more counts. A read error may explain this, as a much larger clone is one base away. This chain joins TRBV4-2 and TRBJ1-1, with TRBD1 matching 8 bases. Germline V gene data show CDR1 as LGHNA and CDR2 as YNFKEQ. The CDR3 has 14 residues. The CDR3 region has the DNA TGTGCCATCAGCCAAGATACAGGGGGCACTGAAGCTTTCTTT. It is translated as CAISQDTGGTEAFF.

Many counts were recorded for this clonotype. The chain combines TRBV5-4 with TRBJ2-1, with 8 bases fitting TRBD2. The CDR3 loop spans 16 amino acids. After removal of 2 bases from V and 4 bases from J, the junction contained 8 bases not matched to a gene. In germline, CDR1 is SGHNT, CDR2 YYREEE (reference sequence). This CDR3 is CASSFGTRSIYNEQFF. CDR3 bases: TGTGCCAGCAGCTTCGGGACTAGAAGCATATACAATGAGCAGTTCTTC.

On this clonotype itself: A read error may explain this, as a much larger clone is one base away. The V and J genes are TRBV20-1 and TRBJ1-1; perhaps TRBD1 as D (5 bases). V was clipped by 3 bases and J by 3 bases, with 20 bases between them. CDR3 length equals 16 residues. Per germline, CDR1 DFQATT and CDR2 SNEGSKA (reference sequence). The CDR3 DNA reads TGCAGTGCTAGGTATCCTCAGGGAGGGGCTTACACTGAAGCTTTCTTT. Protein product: CSARYPQGGAYTEAFF.

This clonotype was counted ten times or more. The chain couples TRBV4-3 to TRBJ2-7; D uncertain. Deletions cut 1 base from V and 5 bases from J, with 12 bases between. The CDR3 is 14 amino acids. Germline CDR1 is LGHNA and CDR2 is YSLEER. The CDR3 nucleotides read TGCGCCAGCAGCCAAGGGAACTTATGGGACGAGCAGTACTTC. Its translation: CASSQGNLWDEQYF.

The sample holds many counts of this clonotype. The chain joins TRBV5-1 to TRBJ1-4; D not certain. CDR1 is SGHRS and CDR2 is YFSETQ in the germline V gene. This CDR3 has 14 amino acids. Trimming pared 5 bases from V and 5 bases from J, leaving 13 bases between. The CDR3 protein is CASSYSTGNEKLFF. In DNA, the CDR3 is TGCGCCAGCAGTTACTCTACGGGGAATGAAAAACTGTTTTTT. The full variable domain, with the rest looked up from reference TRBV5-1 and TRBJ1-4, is KAGVTQTPRYLIKTRGQQVTLSCSPISGHRSVSWYQQTPGQGLQFLFEYFSETQRNKGNFPGRFSGRQFSNSRSEMNVSTLELGDSALYLCASSYSTGNEKLFFGSGTQLSVL.

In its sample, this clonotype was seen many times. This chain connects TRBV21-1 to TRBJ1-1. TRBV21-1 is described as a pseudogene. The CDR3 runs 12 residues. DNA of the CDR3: TGTCGACTGTCGGCCCTAAACGCTGAAGCTTTCTTT. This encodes CRLSALNAEAFF.

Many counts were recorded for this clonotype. CDR3 sequence (DNA): TGTGCCAGCACCTCCCCGGGGACGTCCTACGAGCAGTACTTC. It encodes CASTSPGTSYEQYF. The rearrangement uses TRBV11-2 and TRBJ2-7; D possibly uses TRBD1 or TRBD2 (5 bases each). The length of the CDR3 is 14 residues. V shed 7 bases and J shed 1 base, with 14 bases lying between them. Germline-derived CDR1 and CDR2 are SGHAT and FQNNGV.

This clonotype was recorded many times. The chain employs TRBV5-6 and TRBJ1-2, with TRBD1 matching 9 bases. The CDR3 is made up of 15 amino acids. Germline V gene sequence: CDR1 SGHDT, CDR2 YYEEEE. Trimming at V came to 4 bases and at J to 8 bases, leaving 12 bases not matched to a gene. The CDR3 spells CASSPAPGTGSGYTF. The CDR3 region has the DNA TGTGCCAGCAGCCCCGCCCCCGGGACAGGGAGCGGCTACACCTTC.

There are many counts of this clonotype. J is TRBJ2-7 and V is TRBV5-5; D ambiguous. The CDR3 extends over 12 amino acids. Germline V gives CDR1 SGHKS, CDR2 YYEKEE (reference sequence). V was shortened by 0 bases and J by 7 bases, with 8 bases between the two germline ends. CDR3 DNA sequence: TGTGCCAGCAGCTTGGTGGGGTTGGAGCAGTACTTC. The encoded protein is CASSLVGLEQYF.

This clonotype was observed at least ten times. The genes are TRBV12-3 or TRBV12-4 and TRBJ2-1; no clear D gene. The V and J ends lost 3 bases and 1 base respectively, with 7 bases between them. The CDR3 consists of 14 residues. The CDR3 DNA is TGTGCCAGCAGTTTCTCGCCGTCCTACAATGAGCAGTTCTTC. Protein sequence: CASSFSPSYNEQFF.

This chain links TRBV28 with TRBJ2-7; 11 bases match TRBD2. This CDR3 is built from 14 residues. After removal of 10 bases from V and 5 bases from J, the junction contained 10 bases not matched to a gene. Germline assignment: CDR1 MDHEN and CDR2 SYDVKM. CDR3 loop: CAMSLAGGRDEQYF. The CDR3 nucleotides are TGTGCCATGTCCCTAGCGGGGGGACGCGACGAGCAGTACTTC.

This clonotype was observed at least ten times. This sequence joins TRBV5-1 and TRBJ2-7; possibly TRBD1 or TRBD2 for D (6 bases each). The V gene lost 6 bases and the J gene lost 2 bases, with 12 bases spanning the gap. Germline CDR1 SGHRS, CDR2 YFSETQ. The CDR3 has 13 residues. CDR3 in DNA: TGCGCCAGCAATCCAGGGGAGGCCTACGAGCAGTACTTC. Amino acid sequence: CASNPGEAYEQYF.

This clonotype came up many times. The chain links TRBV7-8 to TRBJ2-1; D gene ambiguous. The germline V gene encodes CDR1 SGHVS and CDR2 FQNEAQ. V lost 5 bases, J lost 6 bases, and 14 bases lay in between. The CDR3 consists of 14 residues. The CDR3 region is CASSQQFGSNEQFF. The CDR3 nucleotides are TGTGCCAGCAGCCAACAGTTTGGCAGCAATGAGCAGTTCTTC.

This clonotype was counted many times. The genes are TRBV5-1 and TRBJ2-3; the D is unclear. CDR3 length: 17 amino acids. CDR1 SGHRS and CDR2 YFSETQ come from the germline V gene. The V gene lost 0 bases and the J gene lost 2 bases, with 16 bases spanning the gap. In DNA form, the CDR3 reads TGCGCCAGCAGCTTGGACAACTATTCTGGGGTCACAGATACGCAGTATTTT. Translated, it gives CASSLDNYSGVTDTQYF.

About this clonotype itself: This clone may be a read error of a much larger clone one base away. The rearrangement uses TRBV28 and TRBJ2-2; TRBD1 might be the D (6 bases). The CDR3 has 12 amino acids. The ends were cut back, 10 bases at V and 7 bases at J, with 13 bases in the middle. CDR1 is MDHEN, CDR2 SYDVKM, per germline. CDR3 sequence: CATQGTVGELFF. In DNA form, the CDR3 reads TGTGCCACGCAGGGGACCGTCGGGGAGCTGTTTTTT.

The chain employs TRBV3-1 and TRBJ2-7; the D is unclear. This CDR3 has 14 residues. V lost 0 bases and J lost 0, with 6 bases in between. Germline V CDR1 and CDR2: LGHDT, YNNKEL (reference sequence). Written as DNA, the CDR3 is TGTGCCAGCAGCCAAGAACGGGCCTCCTACGAGCAGTACTTC. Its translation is CASSQERASYEQYF.

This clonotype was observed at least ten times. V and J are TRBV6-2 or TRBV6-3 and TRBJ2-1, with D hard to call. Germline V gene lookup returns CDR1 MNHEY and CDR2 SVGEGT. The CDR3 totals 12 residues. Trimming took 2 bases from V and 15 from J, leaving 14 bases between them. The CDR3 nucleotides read TGTGCCAGCAGTTACCCGGACCCCAAGGCGTTCTTC. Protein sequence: CASSYPDPKAFF.

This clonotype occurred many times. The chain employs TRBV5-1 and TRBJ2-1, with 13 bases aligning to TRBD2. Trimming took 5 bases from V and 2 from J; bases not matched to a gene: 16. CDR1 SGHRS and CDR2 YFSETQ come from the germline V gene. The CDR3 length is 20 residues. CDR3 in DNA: TGCGCCAGCAGTTCAGGGTTACTAGCGGGAGGGCCAAACCCCTACAATGAGCAGTTCTTC. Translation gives CASSSGLLAGGPNPYNEQFF.